This paragraph reports one T cell receptor (beta chain). This clone was picked up a small number of times. This receptor's antigen is unknown. Base qualities are not provided; no much larger clone lies one nucleotide away. The immunoSEQ Assay was used to sequence TCR beta CDR3 regions from DNA. The study's own analysis went as follows. To compute T cell density, TCR beta template counts were normalized to usable DNA, which was estimated by amplifying housekeeping genes. Richness was estimated with the preseqR package, extrapolating to 400,000 templates for PBMC samples and 120,000 templates for tissue samples. Clonality was calculated as one minus Pielou's evenness. To identify tissue-enriched TCRs, differential abundance testing was run on productive amino-acid clonotypes with a minimum total count of 5 and an alpha of 0.1. The Jaccard Index and the Morisita Overlap Index were used to measure how much the repertoires overlapped between compartments. GLIPH grouped TCR beta CDR3s together with public tetramer-defined viral CDR3s, and a viral motif had to include at least three viral sequences and also show V-gene enrichment. This is the immuneACCESS table as TCRdb keeps it, with only in-frame sequences that have V and J called. A part of the clones is gone; compared with another copy, unresolved V genes explain less than half, and the rest is unexplained. The V and J calls and clone size are taken from that table; D and trimming were inferred from the DNA. A total of tens of thousands of clones appear in this sample, more than 75% of them only once. Around 16% of the sample rests with the top ten.

These data belong to a study of T cells in localized non-small cell lung cancer (TCRdb year 2020). About the investigation overall: T cell repertoires of hundreds of early-stage NSCLC patients were analyzed, with tumors being compared against uninvolved tumor-adjacent lungs. The cohort was made up of approximately 250 treatment-naive NSCLC patients whose localized lung tumors had been resected. The mean age of the NSCLC patients was under 70 years, with 120 to 150 men and nearly 110 women.

The CDR3 runs 13 amino acids, cysteine and phenylalanine included. CDR3 DNA is the only sequence kept; it has 39 bases, read in frame from the first base. Reading the germline V gene gives CDR1 MRHNA and CDR2 SNTAGT. V and J are truncated by 4 bases and 0 bases respectively, leaving an intervening sequence of 6 bases. Results and caveats for the whole study, not just this receptor: Longer overall survival was associated with higher T cell density in blood, whereas shorter survival was associated with higher clonality in adjacent lung. The highest T cell clonality was observed in uninvolved tumor-adjacent lung, where clonality exceeded that of tumor, suggesting that antigenic responses were more focused in uninvolved tumor-adjacent lung. Of the top 100 tumor clones, a median of about 53 were detected in paired uninvolved adjacent lung; approximately 30 were also among that lung's top 100. Because multi-region tumor sequencing was not performed, intratumor heterogeneity could not be ruled out. Because the study design was exploratory, TCR variables were selected using unadjusted p-values without false-discovery rate correction.

At diagnosis, peripheral blood, uninvolved tumor-adjacent lung and tumor were collected and stored as a combination of fresh-frozen and FFPE material. For TCR repertoire profiling, blood samples were analyzed as peripheral blood mononuclear cells. This TCR was sampled from a female donor with stage II lung adenocarcinoma. The sample consisted of PBMCs, taken before any cancer treatment. The chain employs TRBV6-4 and TRBJ1-1, with the identity of the D gene unclear. The encoded CDR3 is CASSGQVNTEAFF. The bases are TGTGCCAGCAGTGGGCAGGTGAACACTGAAGCTTTCTTT.